The 18 T cell receptor beta chains below all came from one sample that was sequenced in a study of neurological immune-mediated disorders. TCRdb reanalysed the 5' RACE reads using MiXCR and keeps one entry per CDR3 protein. The sample yields approximately 45,000 distinct CDR3 sequences, 9.5% to 15% seen once. Sequenced material: PBMCs. These receptors all stem from a female donor in good health.

Worth noting for this clonotype: A much larger clone is a single base away; this may be a read error. V is TRBV2 and J is TRBJ2-1; D is unclear. Deletions cut 6 bases from V and 15 bases from J, with 15 bases between. This CDR3 spans 11 amino acids. The germline gives CDR1 SNHLY, CDR2 FYNNEI. CDR3 sequence: CASSETDKPFF. As DNA, the CDR3 is TGTGCCAGCAGCGAAACAGATAAGCCGTTCTTC. The complete variable domain, with remaining parts taken from reference TRBV2 and TRBJ2-1, reads EPEVTQTPSHQVTQMGQEVILRCVPISNHLYFYWYRQILGQKVEFLVSFYNNEISEKSEIFDDQFSVERPDGSNFTLKIRSTKLEDSAMYFCASSETDKPFFGPGTRLTVL.

Sample share makes this clonotype medium-sized. DNA of the CDR3: TGTGCCAGCACCGAAGGGATCCGGGACAGGACGTACTTC. Protein sequence: CASTEGIRDRTYF. This chain connects TRBV6-1 to TRBJ2-5; TRBD1 aligns across 8 bases. Trimming cost V 7 bases and J 13 bases; bases outside gene matches: 14. The CDR3 loop spans 13 amino acids. Germline values: CDR1 MNHNS, CDR2 SASEGT.

By its share, this clonotype is medium-sized. The CDR3 sequence: CASILGTEETQYF. The CDR3 region has the DNA TGTGCCAGCATCTTGGGGACTGAAGAGACCCAGTACTTC. This sequence joins TRBV12-3 or TRBV12-4 and TRBJ2-5, with D perhaps TRBD2 (6 bases). V was cut by 7 bases and J by 3 bases, with 12 bases left in between. CDR3 size: 13 residues.

The sample holds many counts of this clonotype. V usage is TRBV5-1 and J usage is TRBJ2-1; the match to TRBD2 covers 9 bases. Trimming took 1 base from V and 8 from J; bases not matched to a gene: 13. CDR1 is SGHRS, CDR2 YFSETQ, per germline. This CDR3 spans 17 amino acids. The chain's CDR3 is CASSLSRGRDPRDEQFF. CDR3 in DNA: TGCGCCAGCAGCTTGTCCCGCGGGAGGGACCCGCGGGATGAGCAGTTCTTC.

V and J are TRBV5-1 and TRBJ2-5; D not certain. The germline V and J ends were trimmed by 1 base and 1 base, with 14 bases remaining between them. The CDR3 consists of 16 residues. Per germline, CDR1 SGHRS and CDR2 YFSETQ. The CDR3 spells CASSLRAGQGQETQYF. In DNA form, the CDR3 reads TGCGCCAGCAGCTTGAGGGCTGGGCAAGGCCAAGAGACCCAGTACTTC. The full variable domain, rest sourced from reference TRBV5-1 and TRBJ2-5, is KAGVTQTPRYLIKTRGQQVTLSCSPISGHRSVSWYQQTPGQGLQFLFEYFSETQRNKGNFPGRFSGRQFSNSRSEMNVSTLELGDSALYLCASSLRAGQGQETQYFGPGTRLLVL.

This clonotype has ten or more counts. V and J are TRBV5-1 and TRBJ1-6; D is possibly TRBD1 (5 bases). This CDR3 is built from 14 residues. Trimming stripped 0 bases from V and 8 bases from J, with 9 bases between. CDR1 and CDR2 (germline): SGHRS, YFSETQ. CDR3 residues: CASSLATGDSPLHF. The CDR3 region has the DNA TGCGCCAGCAGCTTGGCTACAGGAGATTCACCCCTCCACTTT.

This clonotype has a count of ten or more. The rearrangement links TRBV7-2 to TRBJ2-1; 9 bases are a match to TRBD2. V shed 7 bases and J 10 bases; nucleotides not matched to a gene: 14. The CDR3 length is 15 residues. The germline CDR1 and CDR2 sequences are SGHTA and FQGNSA. CDR3 sequence: CASTPGTSYWGEQFF. The DNA of the CDR3 is TGTGCCAGCACCCCTGGGACTAGCTACTGGGGGGAGCAGTTCTTC.

This clonotype showed up many times. The CDR3, as DNA: TGCAGTGCCCCCCGGACTAGCGGGGCTGAGCAGTTCTTC. This sequence encodes CSAPRTSGAEQFF. The chain is built from TRBV20-1 and TRBJ2-1, with 12 bases matching TRBD2. Germline assignment: CDR1 DFQATT and CDR2 SNEGSKA (reference sequence). Unmatched junction bases numbered 6, after V lost 6 bases and J lost 9 bases. The CDR3 loop spans 13 amino acids.

This clonotype has ten or more counts. The chain has TRBV5-1 and TRBJ2-3, with D maybe TRBD2 (6 bases). The CDR3 is 15 residues long. Germline loops: CDR1 SGHRS, CDR2 YFSETQ. The V gene lost 0 bases and the J gene lost 0 bases, with 8 bases spanning the gap. The CDR3 sequence: CASSLGSGSTDTQYF. The CDR3 DNA reads TGCGCCAGCAGCTTGGGTAGCGGAAGCACAGATACGCAGTATTTT.

This clonotype was seen at least ten times. The chain links TRBV5-1 to TRBJ2-3, with D uncertain. CDR1 and CDR2 (germline): SGHRS, YFSETQ. This CDR3 is built from 14 residues. With 7 bases removed from V and 6 bases from J, the gap between germline ends came to 18 bases. The CDR3 reads CASGLDGDLDTQYF. In DNA form, the CDR3 reads TGCGCCAGCGGGCTAGACGGTGATCTTGATACGCAGTATTTT.

This clonotype was detected ten times or more. J is TRBJ2-4 and V is TRBV6-5; the D call may be TRBD1 or TRBD2 (6 bases each). The CDR3 runs 17 residues. Germline V gives CDR1 MNHEY, CDR2 SVGAGI. Trimming removed 0 bases from V and 1 base from J, with 13 bases in between. The CDR3: CASSYSGGTGAKNIQYF. For the CDR3, the DNA is TGTGCCAGCAGTTACTCGGGGGGAACAGGGGCCAAAAACATTCAGTACTTC.

The chain couples TRBV20-1 to TRBJ1-1, with D unclear. V lost 4 bases and J lost 11, with 14 bases in between. This CDR3 spans 11 amino acids. Germline values: CDR1 DFQATT, CDR2 SNEGSKA (reference sequence). CDR3 protein: CSATADLHAFF. The CDR3 bases are TGCAGTGCTACAGCTGACCTACACGCTTTCTTT.

This clonotype has ten or more counts. The chain is built from TRBV18 and TRBJ1-2; D is ambiguous. There are 13 residues in the CDR3. The V gene's germline CDR1 is KGHSH and CDR2 LQKENI. V was pared by 3 bases and J by 0 bases, with 5 bases between. The CDR3 region has the DNA TGTGCCAGCTCACCCGGGACTAACTATGGCTACACCTTC. This gives the protein CASSPGTNYGYTF.

This chain connects TRBV20-1 to TRBJ2-5; TRBD2 aligns across 13 bases. V was pared by 5 bases and J by 1 base, with 7 bases of the junction left unmatched. Germline CDR1 DFQATT, CDR2 SNEGSKA (reference sequence). CDR3 length: 16 amino acids. The CDR3 coding sequence is TGCAGTGCTCCCGAGACTAGCGGGAGGACCCAAGAGACCCAGTACTTC. Protein sequence: CSAPETSGRTQETQYF.

In this sample, this clonotype turned up many times. The chain has TRBV6-5 and TRBJ1-3; D is possibly TRBD1 (5 bases). Per the germline V gene, CDR1 is MNHEY and CDR2 is SVGAGI. V was shortened by 2 bases and J by 0 bases, with 5 bases between the two germline ends. This CDR3 is built from 14 residues. The CDR3 nucleotides read TGTGCCAGCAGTTACGACAGCTCTGGAAACACCATATATTTT. Protein: CASSYDSSGNTIYF.

This clonotype appeared many times. V is TRBV5-1 and J is TRBJ2-1; D remains unclear. Germline CDR1 SGHRS, CDR2 YFSETQ. The CDR3 consists of 13 residues. Trimming stripped 0 bases from V and 7 bases from J, with 8 bases between. The CDR3 loop reads CASSLGRPNEQFF. CDR3 DNA: TGCGCCAGCAGCTTGGGACGGCCGAATGAGCAGTTCTTC.

In its sample, this clonotype was seen many times. The chain couples TRBV6-5 to TRBJ1-1; maybe TRBD1 (5 bases). Trimming stripped 4 bases from V and 7 bases from J, with 22 bases between. The CDR3 is 16 amino acids. The germline V gene has CDR1 MNHEY and CDR2 SVGAGI. The CDR3 reads CASSSPSRGEQGEAFF. CDR3 nucleotide sequence: TGTGCCAGCAGTTCCCCGAGTAGAGGGGAACAAGGTGAAGCTTTCTTT.

This clonotype was seen at least ten times. The V and J genes are TRBV7-9 and TRBJ2-7; D possibly corresponds to TRBD1 (5 bases). The length of the CDR3 is 14 residues. Per the germline V gene, CDR1 is SEHNR and CDR2 is FQNEAQ (reference sequence). With 0 bases removed from V and 4 bases from J, the gap between germline ends came to 10 bases. Here the CDR3 reads CASSLAGQAYEQYF. CDR3 DNA sequence: TGTGCCAGCAGCTTAGCGGGGCAAGCTTACGAGCAGTACTTC.